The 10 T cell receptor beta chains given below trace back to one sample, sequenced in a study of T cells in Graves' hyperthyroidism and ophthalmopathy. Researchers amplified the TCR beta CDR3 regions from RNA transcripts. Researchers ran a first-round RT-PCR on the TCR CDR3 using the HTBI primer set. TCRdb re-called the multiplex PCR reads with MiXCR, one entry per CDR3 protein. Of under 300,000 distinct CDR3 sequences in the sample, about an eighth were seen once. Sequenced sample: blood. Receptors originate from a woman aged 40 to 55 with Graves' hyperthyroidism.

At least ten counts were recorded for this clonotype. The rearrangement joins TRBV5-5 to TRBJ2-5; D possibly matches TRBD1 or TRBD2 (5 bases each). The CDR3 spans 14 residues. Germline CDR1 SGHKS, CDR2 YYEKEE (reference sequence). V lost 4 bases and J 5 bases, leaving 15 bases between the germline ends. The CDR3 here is CASSLGTPRETQYF. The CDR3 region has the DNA TGTGCCAGCAGCCTAGGGACGCCCCGGGAGACCCAGTACTTC.

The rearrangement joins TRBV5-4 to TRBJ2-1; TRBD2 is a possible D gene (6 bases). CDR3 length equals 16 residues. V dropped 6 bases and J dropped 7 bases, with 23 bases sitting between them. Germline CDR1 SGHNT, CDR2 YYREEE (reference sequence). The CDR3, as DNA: TGTGCCAGCACCCCCATGAGCGGGTCCGAAGAAAATGAGCAGTTCTTC. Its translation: CASTPMSGSEENEQFF.

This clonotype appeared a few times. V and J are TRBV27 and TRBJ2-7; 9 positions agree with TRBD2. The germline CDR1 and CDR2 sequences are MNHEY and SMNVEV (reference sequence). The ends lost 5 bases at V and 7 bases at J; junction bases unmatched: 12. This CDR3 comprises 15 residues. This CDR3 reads CASSLAGTSFFEQYF. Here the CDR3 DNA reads TGTGCCAGCAGTCTAGCCGGGACTAGCTTTTTTGAGCAGTACTTC.

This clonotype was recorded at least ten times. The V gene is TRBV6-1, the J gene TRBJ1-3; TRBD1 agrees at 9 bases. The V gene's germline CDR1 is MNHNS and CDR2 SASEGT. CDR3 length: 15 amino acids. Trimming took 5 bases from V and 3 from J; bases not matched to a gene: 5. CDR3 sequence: CASSWGQGYGNTIYF. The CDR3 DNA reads TGTGCCAGCAGTTGGGGACAGGGTTATGGAAACACCATATATTTT.

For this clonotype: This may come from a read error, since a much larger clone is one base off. In DNA form, the CDR3 reads TGTGCCAGCAGCCAAGAAGTCAGCTTGAACACTGAAGCTCTCTTT. This translates into CASSQEVSLNTEALF. The chain has TRBV3-1 and TRBJ1-1; D gene unclear. Germline V gene sequence: CDR1 LGHDT, CDR2 YNNKEL (reference sequence). The CDR3 covers 15 residues.

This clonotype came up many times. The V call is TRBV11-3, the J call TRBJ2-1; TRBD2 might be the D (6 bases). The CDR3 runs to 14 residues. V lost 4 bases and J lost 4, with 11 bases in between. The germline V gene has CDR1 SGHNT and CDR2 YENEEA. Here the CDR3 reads CASSSGGLYNEQFF. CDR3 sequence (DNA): TGTGCCAGCAGCTCCGGGGGACTTTACAATGAGCAGTTCTTC.

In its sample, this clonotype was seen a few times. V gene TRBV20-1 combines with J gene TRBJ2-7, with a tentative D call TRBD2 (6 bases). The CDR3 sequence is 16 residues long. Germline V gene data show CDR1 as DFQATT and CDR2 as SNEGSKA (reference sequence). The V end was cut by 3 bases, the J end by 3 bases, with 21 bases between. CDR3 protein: CSARGGLRGPNYEQYF. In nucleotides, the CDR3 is TGCAGTGCTAGGGGGGGACTCCGCGGACCGAACTACGAGCAGTACTTC.

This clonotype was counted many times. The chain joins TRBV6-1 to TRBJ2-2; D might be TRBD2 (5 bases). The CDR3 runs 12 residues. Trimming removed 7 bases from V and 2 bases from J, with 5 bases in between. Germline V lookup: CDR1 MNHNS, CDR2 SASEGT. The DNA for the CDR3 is TGTGCCAGCACGGGAAACACCGGGGAGCTGTTTTTT. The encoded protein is CASTGNTGELFF.

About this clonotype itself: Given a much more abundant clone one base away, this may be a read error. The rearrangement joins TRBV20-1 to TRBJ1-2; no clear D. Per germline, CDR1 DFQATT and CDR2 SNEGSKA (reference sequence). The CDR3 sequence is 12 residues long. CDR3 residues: CSARDGNYSYTF. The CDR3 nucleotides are TGCAGTGCTCGTGACGGAAACTATAGCTACACCTTC.

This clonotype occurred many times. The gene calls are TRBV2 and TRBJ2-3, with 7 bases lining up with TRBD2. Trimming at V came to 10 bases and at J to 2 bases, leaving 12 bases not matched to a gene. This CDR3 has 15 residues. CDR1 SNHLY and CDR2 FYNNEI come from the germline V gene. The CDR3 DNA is TGTGCCACCGATAAGAGGGGAGGGGACACAGATACGCAGTATTTT. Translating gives CATDKRGGDTDTQYF. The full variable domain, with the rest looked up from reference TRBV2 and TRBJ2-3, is EPEVTQTPSHQVTQMGQEVILRCVPISNHLYFYWYRQILGQKVEFLVSFYNNEISEKSEIFDDQFSVERPDGSNFTLKIRSTKLEDSAMYFCATDKRGGDTDTQYFGPGTRLTVL.